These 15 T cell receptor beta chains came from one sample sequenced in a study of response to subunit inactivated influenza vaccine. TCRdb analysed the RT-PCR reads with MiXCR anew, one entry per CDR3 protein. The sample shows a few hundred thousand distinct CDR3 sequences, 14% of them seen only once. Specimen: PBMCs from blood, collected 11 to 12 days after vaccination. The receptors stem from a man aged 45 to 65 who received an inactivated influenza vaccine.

The CDR3 DNA sequence: TGTGCCACCAGTGATTCTTGGCTAGCTGATAACACCGGGGAGCTGTTTTTT. Its protein is CATSDSWLADNTGELFF. The J gene is TRBJ2-2, the V gene TRBV24-1, with a tentative D call TRBD2 (5 bases). From germline, CDR1 is KGHDR and CDR2 SFDVKD. CDR3 size: 17 residues. Trimming shortened V by 2 bases and J by 2 bases, and 14 bases separated the two germline ends.

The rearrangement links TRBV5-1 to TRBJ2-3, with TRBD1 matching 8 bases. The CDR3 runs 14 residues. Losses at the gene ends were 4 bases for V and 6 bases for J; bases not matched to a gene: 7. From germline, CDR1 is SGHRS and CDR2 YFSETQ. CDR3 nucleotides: TGCGCCAGCAGCCCGGGACAGGTTACGGATACGCAGTATTTT. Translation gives CASSPGQVTDTQYF.

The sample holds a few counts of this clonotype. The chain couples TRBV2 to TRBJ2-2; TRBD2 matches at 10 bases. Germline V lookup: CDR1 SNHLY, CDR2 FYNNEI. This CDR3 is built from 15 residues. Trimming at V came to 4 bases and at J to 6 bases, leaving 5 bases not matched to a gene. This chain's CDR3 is CASSAGLARAGELFF. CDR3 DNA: TGTGCCAGCAGTGCGGGACTAGCGCGCGCCGGGGAGCTGTTTTTT. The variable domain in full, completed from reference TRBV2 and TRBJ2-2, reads EPEVTQTPSHQVTQMGQEVILRCVPISNHLYFYWYRQILGQKVEFLVSFYNNEISEKSEIFDDQFSVERPDGSNFTLKIRSTKLEDSAMYFCASSAGLARAGELFFGEGSRLTVL.

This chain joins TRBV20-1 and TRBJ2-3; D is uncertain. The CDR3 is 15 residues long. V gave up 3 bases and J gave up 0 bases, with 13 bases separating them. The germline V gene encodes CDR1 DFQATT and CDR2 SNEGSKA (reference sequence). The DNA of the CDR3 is TGCAGTGCTAGCCCCACCTCGCCCAGCACAGATACGCAGTATTTT. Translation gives CSASPTSPSTDTQYF.

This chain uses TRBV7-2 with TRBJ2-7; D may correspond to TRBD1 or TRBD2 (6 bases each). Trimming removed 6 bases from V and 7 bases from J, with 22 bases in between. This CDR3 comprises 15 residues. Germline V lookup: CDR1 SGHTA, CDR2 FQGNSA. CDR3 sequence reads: CASSIRPGAKGEQYF. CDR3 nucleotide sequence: TGTGCCAGCAGTATCCGCCCGGGGGCTAAGGGGGAGCAGTACTTC.

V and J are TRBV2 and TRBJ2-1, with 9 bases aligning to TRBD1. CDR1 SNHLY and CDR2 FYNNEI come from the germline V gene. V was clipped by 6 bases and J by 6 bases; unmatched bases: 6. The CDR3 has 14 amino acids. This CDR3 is CASRGQGSGNEQFF. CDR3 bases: TGTGCCAGCAGGGGACAGGGAAGCGGCAATGAGCAGTTCTTC. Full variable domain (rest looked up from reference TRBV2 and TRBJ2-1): EPEVTQTPSHQVTQMGQEVILRCVPISNHLYFYWYRQILGQKVEFLVSFYNNEISEKSEIFDDQFSVERPDGSNFTLKIRSTKLEDSAMYFCASRGQGSGNEQFFGPGTRLTVL.

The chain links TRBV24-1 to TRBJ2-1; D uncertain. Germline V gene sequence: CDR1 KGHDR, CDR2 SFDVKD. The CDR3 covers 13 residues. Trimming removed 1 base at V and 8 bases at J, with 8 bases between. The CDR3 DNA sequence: TGTGCCACCAGTGATTTTGGCCTCCATGAGCAGTTCTTC. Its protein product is CATSDFGLHEQFF.

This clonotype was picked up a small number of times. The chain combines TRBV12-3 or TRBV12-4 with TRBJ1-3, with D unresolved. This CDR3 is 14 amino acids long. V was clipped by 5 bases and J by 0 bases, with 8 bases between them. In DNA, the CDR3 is TGTGCCAGCAGTGAGACTTTCTCTGGAAACACCATATATTTT. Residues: CASSETFSGNTIYF.

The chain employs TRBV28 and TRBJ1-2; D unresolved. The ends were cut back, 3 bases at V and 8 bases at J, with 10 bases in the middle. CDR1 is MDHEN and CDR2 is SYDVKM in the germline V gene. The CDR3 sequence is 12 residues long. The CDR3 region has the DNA TGTGCCAGCAGTTTCACTAAAGGCGGCTACACCTTC. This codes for CASSFTKGGYTF.

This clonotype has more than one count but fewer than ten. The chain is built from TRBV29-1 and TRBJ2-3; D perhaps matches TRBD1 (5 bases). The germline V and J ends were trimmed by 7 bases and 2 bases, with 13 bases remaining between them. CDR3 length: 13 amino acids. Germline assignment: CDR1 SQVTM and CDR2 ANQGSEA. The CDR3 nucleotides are TGCAGCGCCAGGGATGGGCTCACAGATACGCAGTATTTT. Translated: CSARDGLTDTQYF.

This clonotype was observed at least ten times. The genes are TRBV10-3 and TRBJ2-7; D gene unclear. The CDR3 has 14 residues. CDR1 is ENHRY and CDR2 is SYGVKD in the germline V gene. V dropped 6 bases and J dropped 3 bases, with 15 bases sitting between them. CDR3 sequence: CAIRSTSSSYEQYF. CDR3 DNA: TGTGCCATCAGGAGCACTTCCTCTAGCTACGAGCAGTACTTC.

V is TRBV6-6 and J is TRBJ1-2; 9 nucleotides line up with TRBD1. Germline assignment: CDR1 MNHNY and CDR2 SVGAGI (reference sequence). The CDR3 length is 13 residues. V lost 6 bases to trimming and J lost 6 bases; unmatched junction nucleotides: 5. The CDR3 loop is CASRGDRADGYTF. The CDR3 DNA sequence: TGTGCCAGCAGGGGGGACAGGGCAGATGGCTACACCTTC.

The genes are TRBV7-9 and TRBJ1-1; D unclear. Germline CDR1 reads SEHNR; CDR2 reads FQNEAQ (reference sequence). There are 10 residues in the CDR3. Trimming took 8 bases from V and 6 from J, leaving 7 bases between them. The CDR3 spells CASRDAEAFF. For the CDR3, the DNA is TGTGCCAGCCGAGACGCTGAAGCTTTCTTT.

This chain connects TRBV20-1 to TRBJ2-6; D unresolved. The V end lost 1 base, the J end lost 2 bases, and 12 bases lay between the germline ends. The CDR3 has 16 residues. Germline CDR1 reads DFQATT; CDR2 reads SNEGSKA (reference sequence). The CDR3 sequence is CSARGDGFPGANVLTF. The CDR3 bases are TGCAGTGCTAGAGGGGATGGCTTCCCTGGGGCCAACGTCCTGACTTTC.

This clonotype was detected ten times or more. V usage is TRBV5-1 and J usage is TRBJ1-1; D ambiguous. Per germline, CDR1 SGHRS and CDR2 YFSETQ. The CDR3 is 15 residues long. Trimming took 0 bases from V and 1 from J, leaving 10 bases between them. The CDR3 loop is CASSLGRYGNTEAFF. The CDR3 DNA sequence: TGCGCCAGCAGCTTGGGGCGTTATGGGAACACTGAAGCTTTCTTT.